The entry below describes one T cell receptor (beta chain). Its target is not known. The sample originates from a study of blood T cells in healthy people across ages. V lost 3 bases, J lost 0 bases, and 6 bases lay in between. The CDR3 has 14 residues. Looked up from germline, CDR1 is MNHNS and CDR2 is SASEGT. Findings of the study overall: Long-lived donors carried more naive CD4+ cells and greater diversity than aged donors. Underestimates were what the diversity estimates from one million T cells were considered to be.

Using a J-beta primer mix together with a sample-barcoded 5' primer, a second PCR was run for roughly 6 to 11 cycles. TCRdb reprocessed the 5' RACE reads via MiXCR and lists one record per CDR3 protein. The repertoire consists of about 1.5 million distinct CDR3 sequences, with about 42% occurring once and the leading ten covering about 4%. Researchers isolated at least 6 million PBMCs per sample. J is TRBJ1-5 and V is TRBV6-1; D gene uncertain. This clonotype was obtained from a young woman in good health. Sequencing used blood. CDR3 protein: CASSEQHSNQPQHF. The DNA for the CDR3 is TGTGCCAGCAGTGAGCAGCATAGCAATCAGCCCCAGCATTTT.